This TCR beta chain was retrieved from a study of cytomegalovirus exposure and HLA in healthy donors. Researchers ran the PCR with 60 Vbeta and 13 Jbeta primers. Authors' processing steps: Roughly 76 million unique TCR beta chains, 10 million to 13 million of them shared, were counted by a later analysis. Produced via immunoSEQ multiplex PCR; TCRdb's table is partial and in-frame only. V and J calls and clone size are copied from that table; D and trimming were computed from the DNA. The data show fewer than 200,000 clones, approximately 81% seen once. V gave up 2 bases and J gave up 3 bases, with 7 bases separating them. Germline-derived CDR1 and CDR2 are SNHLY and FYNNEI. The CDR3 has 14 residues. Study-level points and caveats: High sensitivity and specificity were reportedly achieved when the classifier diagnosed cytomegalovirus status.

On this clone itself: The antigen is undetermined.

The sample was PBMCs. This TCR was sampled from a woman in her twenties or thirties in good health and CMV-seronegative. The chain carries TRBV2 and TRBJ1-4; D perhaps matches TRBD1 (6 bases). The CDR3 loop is CASSEQGSNEKLFF. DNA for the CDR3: TGTGCCAGCAGTGAACAGGGGTCTAATGAAAAACTGTTTTTT.